The sequence of this T cell receptor (beta chain) was determined in a study of metastatic and nonmetastatic thyroid tumors (dated by TCRdb to the early 2020s). Concerning the study at large: For patients with malignant and with benign thyroid disease, the researchers compared repertoires between peripheral blood samples and tumor or nodule tissue samples.

The investigation overall reported the following: In both blood and tumor samples, TCR beta diversity was reported to be significantly higher in malignant tumors than in benign nodules.

Details on this clone: The antigen it recognizes is unknown. No much larger clone is present one base from it, and per-base qualities are unavailable.

Library preparation was by PCR. Sequencing instrument: Illumina HiSeq 4000. The TCR beta-chain CDR3 region of each patient was profiled by high-throughput sequencing. The paper's data handling went like this. A classifier to discriminate distant-metastatic papillary thyroid cancer patients was built from CDR3 differences across clinicopathological groups. The Shannon index was used to assess repertoire diversity, and the Morisita-Horn index was used to assess tumor-blood repertoire similarity. The public sequencing data were trimmed at Q25 with fastp and processed into clonotypes with MiXCR by TCRdb, which kept only in-frame beta chains. Clone size and V and J calls follow TCRdb, not the original study. This sample gives tens of thousands of clones in total; around 20% of them show up just once. In total, the top ten clones hold around two fifths of the sample. The germline V gene gives CDR1 as SGHAT and CDR2 as FQNNGV. V and J lose 2 bases and 4 bases, and a span of 8 bases separates them. The CDR3 starts with the cysteine, ends with the phenylalanine, and has 13 residues. Only the CDR3 region is kept as DNA, spanning 39 bases read in frame from base 1.

No treatment had been received by any patient before thyroid surgery. Using T-cell receptor beta sequencing, the researchers looked back retrospectively at clinical samples from patients, gathered between about 2011 and 2019. The sequence was obtained from a female donor with papillary thyroid cancer or a benign thyroid nodule (not recorded which). Some clones in this sample may be carry-over from other donors' samples. The chain links TRBV11-2 with TRBJ1-1; the D gene cannot be named for sure. Sample: blood. The base sequence is TGTGCCAGCAGCTTATTGGCGGGCACTGAAGCTTTCTTT. This encodes CASSLLAGTEAFF.